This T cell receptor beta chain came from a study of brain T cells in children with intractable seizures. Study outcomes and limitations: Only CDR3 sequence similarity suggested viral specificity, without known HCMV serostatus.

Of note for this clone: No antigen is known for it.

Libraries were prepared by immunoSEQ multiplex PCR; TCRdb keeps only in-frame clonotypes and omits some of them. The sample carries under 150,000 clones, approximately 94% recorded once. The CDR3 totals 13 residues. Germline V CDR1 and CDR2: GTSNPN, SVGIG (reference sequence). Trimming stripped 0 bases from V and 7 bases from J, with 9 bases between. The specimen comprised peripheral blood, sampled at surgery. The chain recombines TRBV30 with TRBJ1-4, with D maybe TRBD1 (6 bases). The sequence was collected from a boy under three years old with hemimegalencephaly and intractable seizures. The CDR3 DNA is TGTGCCTGGAGTGTAGGGGGGGTTGAAAAACTGTTTTTT. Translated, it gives CAWSVGGVEKLFF.